This TCR beta chain is drawn from a study of identical twins. The cDNA had a unique molecular identifier and a template-switch universal primer site. TCRdb reprocessed the 5' RACE reads via MiXCR and lists one record per CDR3 protein. Here the sample spans some 660,000 distinct CDR3 sequences, 8.5% to 9% being singletons. This clonotype has a handful of counts. Its antigen remains unidentified. Study results and limitations: Alpha sequences out of frame and shared by twins had excess low generation probability.

The data also belong to a second study, concerning yellow fever vaccine responses in identical twins. From that paper: After vaccination, twins' T cell response reportedly seemed partly convergent, partly personalized.

The source of this sequence is a woman under 30 in good health. The sequenced sample consisted of PBMCs.

The CDR3, as DNA: TGTGCCAGTAGTATTAAGACAGGGGCAAAACTGTTTTTT. The encoded protein is CASSIKTGAKLFF. V usage is TRBV19 and J usage is TRBJ1-4, with 8 bases aligning to TRBD1. CDR3 length equals 13 residues. CDR1 and CDR2 (germline): LNHDA, SQIVND (reference sequence). V lost 3 bases to trimming and J lost 10 bases; unmatched junction nucleotides: 4.